This T cell receptor (beta chain) was identified during a study of blood T cell repertoires in COVID-19. Produced via immunoSEQ multiplex PCR; TCRdb's table is partial and in-frame only. Of about 220,000 clones listed, about four fifths were seen once; the top ten hold less than 4%. The table lists this clone with a few counts. CDR1 is MNHEY, CDR2 SVGAGI, per germline. Trimming removed 7 bases at V and 4 bases at J, with 19 bases between. This CDR3 spans 15 amino acids. The chain combines TRBV6-5 with TRBJ1-2; tentatively, D is TRBD1 (5 bases). Sequencing used peripheral blood. The sequence came from a woman aged 80 or over with acute or convalescent COVID-19. The CDR3 region has the DNA TGTGCCAGCATTACAGGACCACATCTTCCCTATGGCTACACCTTC. This sequence encodes CASITGPHLPYGYTF.